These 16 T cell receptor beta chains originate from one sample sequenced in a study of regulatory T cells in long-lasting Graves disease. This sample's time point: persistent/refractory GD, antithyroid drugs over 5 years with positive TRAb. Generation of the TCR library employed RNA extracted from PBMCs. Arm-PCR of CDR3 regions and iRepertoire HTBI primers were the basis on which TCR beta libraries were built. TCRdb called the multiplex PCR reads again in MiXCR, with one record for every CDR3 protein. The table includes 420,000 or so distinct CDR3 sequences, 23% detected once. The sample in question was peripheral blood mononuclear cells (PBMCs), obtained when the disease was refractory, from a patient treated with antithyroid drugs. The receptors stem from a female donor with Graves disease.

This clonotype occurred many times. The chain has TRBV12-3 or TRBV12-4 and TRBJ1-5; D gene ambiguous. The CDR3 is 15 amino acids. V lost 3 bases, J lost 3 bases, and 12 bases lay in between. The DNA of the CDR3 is TGTGCCAGCAGTTTCGGAGAGGCGGACAATCAGCCCCAGCATTTT. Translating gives CASSFGEADNQPQHF.

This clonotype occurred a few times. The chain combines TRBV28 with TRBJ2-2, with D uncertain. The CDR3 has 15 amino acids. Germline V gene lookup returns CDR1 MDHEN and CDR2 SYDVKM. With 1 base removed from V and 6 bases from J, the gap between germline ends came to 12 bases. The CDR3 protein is CASSLYGRLAGELFF. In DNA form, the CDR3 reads TGTGCCAGCAGTTTATACGGCAGACTGGCCGGGGAGCTGTTTTTT.

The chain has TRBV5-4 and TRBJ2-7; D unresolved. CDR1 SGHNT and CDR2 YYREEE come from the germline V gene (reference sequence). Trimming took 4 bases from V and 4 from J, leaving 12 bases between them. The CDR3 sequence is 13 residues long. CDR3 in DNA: TGTGCCAGCAGCACTGGGAACAGATACGAGCAGTACTTC. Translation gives CASSTGNRYEQYF.

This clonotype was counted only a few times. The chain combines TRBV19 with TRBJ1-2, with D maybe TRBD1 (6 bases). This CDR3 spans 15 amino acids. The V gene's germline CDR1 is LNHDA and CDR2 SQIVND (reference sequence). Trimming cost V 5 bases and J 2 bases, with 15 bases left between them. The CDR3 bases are TGTGCCAGTAGTCCCCGTGGGGGGGCGAACTATGGCTACACCTTC. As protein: CASSPRGGANYGYTF.

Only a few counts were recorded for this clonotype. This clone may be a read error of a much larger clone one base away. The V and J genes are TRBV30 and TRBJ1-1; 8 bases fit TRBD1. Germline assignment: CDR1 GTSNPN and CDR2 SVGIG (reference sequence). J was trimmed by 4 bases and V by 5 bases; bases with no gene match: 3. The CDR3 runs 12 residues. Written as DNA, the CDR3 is TGTGCCTGGGCAGGGGGCGTCACTGAAGCTTTCTTT. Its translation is CAWAGGVTEAFF.

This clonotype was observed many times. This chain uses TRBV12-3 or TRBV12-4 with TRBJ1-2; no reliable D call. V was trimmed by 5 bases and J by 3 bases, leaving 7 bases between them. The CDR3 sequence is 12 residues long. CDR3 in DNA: TGTGCCAGCAGTCCCAGACACTATGGCTACACCTTC. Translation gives CASSPRHYGYTF.

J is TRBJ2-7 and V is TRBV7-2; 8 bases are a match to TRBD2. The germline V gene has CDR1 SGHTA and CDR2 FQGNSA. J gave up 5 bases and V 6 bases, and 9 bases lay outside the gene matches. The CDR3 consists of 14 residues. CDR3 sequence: CASRFGTRENEQYF. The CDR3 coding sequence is TGTGCCAGCAGATTCGGGACTAGGGAAAACGAGCAGTACTTC.

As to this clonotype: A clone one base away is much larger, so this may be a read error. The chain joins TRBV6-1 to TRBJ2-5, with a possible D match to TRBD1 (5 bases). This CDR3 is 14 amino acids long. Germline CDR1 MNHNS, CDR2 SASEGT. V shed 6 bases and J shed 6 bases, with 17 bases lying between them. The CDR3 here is CASSRSLDNKTQYF. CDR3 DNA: TGTGCCAGCAGCCGAAGCCTGGACAATAAGACCCAGTACTTC.

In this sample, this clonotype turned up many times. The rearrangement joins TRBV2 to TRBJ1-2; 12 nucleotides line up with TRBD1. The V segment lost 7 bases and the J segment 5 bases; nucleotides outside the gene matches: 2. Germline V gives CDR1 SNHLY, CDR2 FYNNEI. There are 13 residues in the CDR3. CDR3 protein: CASKGQGAYGYTF. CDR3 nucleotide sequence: TGTGCCAGCAAGGGACAGGGGGCTTATGGCTACACCTTC.

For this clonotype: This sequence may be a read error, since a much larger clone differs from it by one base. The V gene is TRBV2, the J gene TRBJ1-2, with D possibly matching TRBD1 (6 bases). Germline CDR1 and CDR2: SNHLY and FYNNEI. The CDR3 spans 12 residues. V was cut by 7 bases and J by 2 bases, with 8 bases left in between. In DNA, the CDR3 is TGTGCCAGCAAAGGACAGAACTATGGCTACACCTTC. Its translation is CASKGQNYGYTF.

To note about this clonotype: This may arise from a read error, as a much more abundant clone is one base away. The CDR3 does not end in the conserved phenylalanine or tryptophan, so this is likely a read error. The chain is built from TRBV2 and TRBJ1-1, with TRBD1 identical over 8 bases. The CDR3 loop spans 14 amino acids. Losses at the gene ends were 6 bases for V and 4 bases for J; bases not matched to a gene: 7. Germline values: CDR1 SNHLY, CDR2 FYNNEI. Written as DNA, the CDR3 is TGTGCCAGCAGCGCAAGGACAGGGACCACTGAAGCTTTCGTT. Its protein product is CASSARTGTTEAFV.

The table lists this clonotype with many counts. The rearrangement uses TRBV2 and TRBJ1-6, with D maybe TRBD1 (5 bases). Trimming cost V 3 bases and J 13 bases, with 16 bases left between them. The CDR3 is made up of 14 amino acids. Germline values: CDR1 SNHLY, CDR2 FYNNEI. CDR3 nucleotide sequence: TGTGCCAGCAGTGATCGTGGCCACAGGTTCCCCCTCCACTTT. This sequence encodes CASSDRGHRFPLHF.

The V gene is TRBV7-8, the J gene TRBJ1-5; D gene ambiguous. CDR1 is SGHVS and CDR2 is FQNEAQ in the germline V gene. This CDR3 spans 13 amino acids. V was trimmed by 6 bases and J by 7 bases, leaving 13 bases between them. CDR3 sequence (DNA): TGTGCCAGCAGTATAGTGGGCTGGCAGCCCCAGCATTTT. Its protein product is CASSIVGWQPQHF.

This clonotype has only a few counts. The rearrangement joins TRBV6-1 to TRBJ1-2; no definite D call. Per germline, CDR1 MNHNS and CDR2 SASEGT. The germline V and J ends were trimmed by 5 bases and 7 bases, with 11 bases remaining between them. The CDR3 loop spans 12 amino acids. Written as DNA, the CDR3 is TGTGCCAGCAGTACAGCGCTTTTTGGCTACACCTTC. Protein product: CASSTALFGYTF.

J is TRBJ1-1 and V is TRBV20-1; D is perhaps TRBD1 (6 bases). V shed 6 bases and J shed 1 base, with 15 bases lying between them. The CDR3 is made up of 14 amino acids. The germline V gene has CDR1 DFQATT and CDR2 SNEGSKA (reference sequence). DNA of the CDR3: TGCAGTGCCACAGGGCCTCGGGCGAACACTGAAGCTTTCTTT. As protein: CSATGPRANTEAFF.

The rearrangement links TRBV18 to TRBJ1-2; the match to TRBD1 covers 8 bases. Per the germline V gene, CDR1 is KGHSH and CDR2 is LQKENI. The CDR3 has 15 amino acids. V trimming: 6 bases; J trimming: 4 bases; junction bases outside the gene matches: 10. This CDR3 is CASSRNQGAGYGYTF. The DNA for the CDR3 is TGTGCCAGCTCTCGAAACCAGGGGGCCGGCTATGGCTACACCTTC.